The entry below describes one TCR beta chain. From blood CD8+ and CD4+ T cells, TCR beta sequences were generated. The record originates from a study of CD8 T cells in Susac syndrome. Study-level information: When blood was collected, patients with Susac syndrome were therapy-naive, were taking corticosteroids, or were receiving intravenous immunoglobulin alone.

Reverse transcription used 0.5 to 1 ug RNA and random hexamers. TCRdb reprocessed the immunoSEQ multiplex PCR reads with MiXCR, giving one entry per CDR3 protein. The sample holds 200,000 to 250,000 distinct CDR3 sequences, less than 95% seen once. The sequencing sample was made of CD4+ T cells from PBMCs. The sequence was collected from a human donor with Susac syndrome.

The CDR3 loop reads CASSLGTMSSYEQYF. The CDR3 region has the DNA TGTGCCAGCAGCTTGGGGACTATGAGCTCCTACGAGCAGTACTTC. The chain carries TRBV5-4 and TRBJ2-7; D might be TRBD2 (6 bases). CDR3 size: 15 residues. With 0 bases removed from V and 0 bases from J, the gap between germline ends came to 10 bases. Germline assignment: CDR1 SGHNT and CDR2 YYREEE (reference sequence).